Below, 18 T cell receptor beta chains from the same sample are listed, as sequenced in a study of B cell selection in AIRE deficiency. The method was immunoSEQ multiplex PCR; TCRdb's version includes in-frame clones alone and lacks a portion of them. Of 20,000 to 25,000 clones in the sample, around 97% were seen once. The sorted conventional CD4 T cells were gated as CD4+CD127+. The specimen was conventional CD4+ T cells sorted from PBMCs. The receptors were sampled from a human donor with AIRE deficiency.

The table lists this clone with a count of one. The J gene is TRBJ2-7, the V gene TRBV11-3, with D perhaps TRBD2 (7 bases). V lost 0 bases and J lost 0, with 18 bases in between. Germline V CDR1 and CDR2: SGHNT, YENEEA. CDR3 length: 18 residues. CDR3 loop: CASSLDLPGGHYSYEQYF. DNA of the CDR3: TGTGCCAGCAGCTTAGACCTTCCGGGGGGCCATTACTCCTACGAGCAGTACTTC.

This clone was detected only once. The rearrangement uses TRBV2 and TRBJ2-7, with unresolved D. The CDR3 loop spans 12 amino acids. The V and J ends lost 7 bases and 1 base respectively, with 8 bases between them. Germline V gives CDR1 SNHLY, CDR2 FYNNEI. In DNA, the CDR3 is TGTGCCAGCATGGAGATATCCTACGAGCAGTACTTC. Residues: CASMEISYEQYF.

The rearrangement uses TRBV2 and TRBJ2-7; D perhaps matches TRBD2 (5 bases). V lost 9 bases to trimming and J lost 4 bases, with 16 bases between them. The CDR3 totals 13 residues. Germline V lookup: CDR1 SNHLY, CDR2 FYNNEI. The DNA of the CDR3 is TGTGCCAGTTGGGCAGGAGGTTCGTACGAGCAGTACTTC. It yields the protein CASWAGGSYEQYF. Variable domain in full (rest from reference TRBV2 and TRBJ2-7): EPEVTQTPSHQVTQMGQEVILRCVPISNHLYFYWYRQILGQKVEFLVSFYNNEISEKSEIFDDQFSVERPDGSNFTLKIRSTKLEDSAMYFCASWAGGSYEQYFGPGTRLTVT.

The rearrangement uses TRBV18 and TRBJ2-7, with TRBD1 matching 8 bases. The CDR3 consists of 16 residues. V gave up 0 bases and J gave up 3 bases; unmatched junction bases: 7. Looked up from germline, CDR1 is KGHSH and CDR2 is LQKENI. CDR3 amino acids: CASSPPLGTGYYEQYF. DNA of the CDR3: TGTGCCAGCTCACCACCCTTAGGGACAGGCTACTACGAGCAGTACTTC.

V and J are TRBV12-5 and TRBJ2-1; 8 bases fit TRBD2. V lost 1 base to trimming and J lost 0 bases; unmatched junction nucleotides: 8. The V gene's germline CDR1 is LGHNT and CDR2 FRNRAP. This CDR3 is 18 amino acids long. Here the CDR3 DNA reads TGTGCTAGTGGTTTGGCCGGTGCGGGGGGAACCTCCTACAATGAGCAGTTCTTC. Translating it yields CASGLAGAGGTSYNEQFF.

CDR3 in DNA: TGTGCCAGCAGCAGGGGCGTTAACACTGAAGCTTTCTTT. As protein: CASSRGVNTEAFF. The V and J genes are TRBV11-3 and TRBJ1-1; D possibly corresponds to TRBD1 (5 bases). The V gene lost 5 bases and the J gene lost 2 bases, with 9 bases spanning the gap. Germline V gene sequence: CDR1 SGHNT, CDR2 YENEEA. The CDR3 has 13 residues.

This clone has just a few counts. This chain connects TRBV4-1 to TRBJ2-7; D remains unclear. CDR1 and CDR2 (germline): MGHRA, YSYEKL. This CDR3 contains 11 residues. V lost 5 bases to trimming and J lost 7 bases, with 9 bases between them. CDR3 coding DNA: TGCGCCAGCAGCAACCTGCTAGAGCAGTACTTC. Its protein is CASSNLLEQYF.

V gene TRBV6-1 combines with J gene TRBJ2-7, with 10 bases fitting TRBD1. J lost 3 bases, V lost 4 bases, and 0 bases had no gene match. The CDR3 is 13 amino acids. Germline V CDR1 and CDR2: MNHNS, SASEGT. The CDR3 DNA sequence: TGTGCCAGCAGTGGGGACAGGGGCTACGAGCAGTACTTC. It translates to CASSGDRGYEQYF.

This rearrangement joins TRBV5-1 to TRBJ2-2; the D call may be TRBD1 or TRBD2 (5 bases each). Germline assignment: CDR1 SGHRS and CDR2 YFSETQ. V was trimmed by 1 base and J by 7 bases, leaving 14 bases between them. The length of the CDR3 is 15 residues. The CDR3 region is CASSLTGSDYGELFF. The CDR3 region has the DNA TGCGCCAGCAGCTTGACAGGATCAGACTACGGGGAGCTGTTTTTT.

The genes are TRBV6-5 and TRBJ1-2; D is undetermined. Per the germline V gene, CDR1 is MNHEY and CDR2 is SVGAGI. This CDR3 region has 12 residues. V was trimmed by 8 bases and J by 0 bases, leaving 7 bases between them. Here the CDR3 DNA reads TGTGCCAGCGGTGGGCCTAACTATGGCTACACCTTC. It translates to CASGGPNYGYTF.

The J gene is TRBJ2-7, the V gene TRBV19; TRBD2 matches 13 bases. V shed 6 bases and J 5 bases; nucleotides not matched to a gene: 7. The CDR3 runs 15 residues. Germline V CDR1 and CDR2: LNHDA, SQIVND (reference sequence). CDR3: CASSRLAGGWHEQYF. The CDR3, as DNA: TGTGCCAGTAGCAGACTAGCGGGAGGCTGGCACGAGCAGTACTTC. Variable domain in full (rest from reference TRBV19 and TRBJ2-7): DGGITQSPKYLFRKEGQNVTLSCEQNLNHDAMYWYRQDPGQGLRLIYYSQIVNDFQKGDIAEGYSVSREKKESFPLTVTSAQKNPTAFYLCASSRLAGGWHEQYFGPGTRLTVT.

CDR3 in amino acids: CASSLEPGFYGYTF. DNA of the CDR3: TGTGCCAGCAGCTTAGAACCAGGTTTCTATGGCTACACCTTC. The genes are TRBV11-3 and TRBJ1-2; no clear D gene. V lost 0 bases and J 4 bases, leaving 9 bases between the germline ends. The CDR3 has 14 residues. CDR1 is SGHNT, CDR2 YENEEA, per germline. Looking up the rest from reference TRBV11-3 and TRBJ1-2 gives the full variable domain: EAGVVQSPRYKIIEKKQPVAFWCNPISGHNTLYWYLQNLGQGPELLIRYENEEAVDDSQLPKDRFSAERLKGVDSTLKIQPAELGDSAVYLCASSLEPGFYGYTFGSGTRLTVV.

The table lists this clone with a count of one. CDR3 loop: CASSTVGGGQPQHF. As DNA, the CDR3 is TGTGCCAGCAGTACAGTGGGAGGCGGACAGCCCCAGCATTTT. The chain carries TRBV27 and TRBJ1-5; D call uncertain. CDR1 and CDR2 from the germline V gene are MNHEY and SMNVEV (reference sequence). CDR3 length equals 14 residues. Trimming cost V 5 bases and J 7 bases, with 15 bases left between them.

In DNA form, the CDR3 reads TGTGCCAGCAGCTTAGCGCCCGGACTAATCCCCGAGCAGTTCTTC. Protein product: CASSLAPGLIPEQFF. The chain joins TRBV7-2 to TRBJ2-1; D may be TRBD2 (6 bases). Germline-derived CDR1 and CDR2 are SGHTA and FQGNSA. The CDR3 extends over 15 amino acids. The V end lost 0 bases, the J end lost 10 bases, and 16 bases lay between the germline ends.

This chain uses TRBV28 with TRBJ2-6; the D is unclear. Trimming removed 7 bases at V and 6 bases at J, with 7 bases between. The germline CDR1 and CDR2 sequences are MDHEN and SYDVKM. The CDR3 contains 12 residues. The CDR3 spells CASNGEANVLTF. For the CDR3, the DNA is TGTGCCAGCAATGGAGAGGCCAACGTCCTGACTTTC.

The chain carries TRBV5-4 and TRBJ2-7, with 7 bases aligning to TRBD1. The CDR3 covers 15 residues. V was clipped by 6 bases and J by 7 bases; unmatched bases: 16. Per germline, CDR1 SGHNT and CDR2 YYREEE (reference sequence). The CDR3 bases are TGTGCCAGCAACCGGGGACAGAACCCTGCTGAGGAGCAGTACTTC. Protein: CASNRGQNPAEEQYF.

The gene calls are TRBV6-5 and TRBJ1-1; D not certain. V lost 7 bases to trimming and J lost 3 bases, with 18 bases between them. CDR1 and CDR2 from the germline V gene are MNHEY and SVGAGI. The CDR3 contains 15 residues. CDR3 sequence reads: CASMGMGSGDTEAFF. The DNA for the CDR3 is TGTGCCAGCATGGGGATGGGATCGGGCGACACTGAAGCTTTCTTT.

The chain employs TRBV7-8 and TRBJ2-7; D may be TRBD2 (5 bases). CDR3 length equals 15 residues. In germline, CDR1 is SGHVS, CDR2 FQNEAQ. V dropped 2 bases and J dropped 2 bases, with 13 bases sitting between them. This chain's CDR3 is CASSLTSAAPYEQYF. The CDR3 coding sequence is TGTGCCAGCAGCTTAACCTCAGCGGCCCCCTACGAGCAGTACTTC. The full variable domain, its missing parts supplied by reference TRBV7-8 and TRBJ2-7, is GAGVSQSPRYKVAKRGQDVALRCDPISGHVSLFWYQQALGQGPEFLTYFQNEAQLDKSGLPSDRFFAERPEGSVSTLKIQRTQQEDSAVYLCASSLTSAAPYEQYFGPGTRLTVT.